A single sample is the source of the 18 T cell receptor beta chains below, sequenced in a study of cytomegalovirus exposure and HLA in healthy donors. Amplification used 60 Vbeta primers and 13 Jbeta primers. Here immunoSEQ multiplex PCR was the method, and the copy in TCRdb shows in-frame clones only, minus some. This table has under 250,000 clones, about 80% appearing once. Specimen: PBMCs. The receptor source for this set is a woman between 55 and 75 years old in good health and CMV-seropositive.

This rearrangement joins TRBV12-5 to TRBJ2-7, with 9 bases lining up with TRBD1. The CDR3 has 16 amino acids. Looked up from germline, CDR1 is LGHNT and CDR2 is FRNRAP. V lost 1 base and J lost 4; bases outside the gene matches: 8. The CDR3 region is CASGLDSTGGGYEQYF. CDR3 nucleotide sequence: TGTGCTAGTGGTTTGGACTCGACAGGGGGAGGATACGAGCAGTACTTC. Combining the CDR3 with reference TRBV12-5 and TRBJ2-7 gives the whole variable domain DARVTQTPRHKVTEMGQEVTMRCQPILGHNTVFWYRQTMMQGLELLAYFRNRAPLDDSGMPKDRFSAEMPDATLATLKIQPSEPRDSAVYFCASGLDSTGGGYEQYFGPGTRLTVT.

The V call is TRBV4-1, the J call TRBJ2-3; no definite D call. Per germline, CDR1 MGHRA and CDR2 YSYEKL. The ends were cut back, 6 bases at V and 0 bases at J, with 4 bases in the middle. The CDR3 extends over 12 amino acids. CDR3 DNA: TGCGCCAGCAGTTCGAGCACAGATACGCAGTATTTT. Protein sequence: CASSSSTDTQYF.

The chain combines TRBV30 with TRBJ1-2; D is undetermined. V was cut by 5 bases and J by 2 bases, with 9 bases left in between. Germline CDR1 and CDR2: GTSNPN and SVGIG (reference sequence). This CDR3 comprises 12 residues. CDR3 DNA sequence: TGTGCCTGGGCCCCAGAAAACTATGGCTACACCTTC. This codes for CAWAPENYGYTF. Full variable domain (rest looked up from reference TRBV30 and TRBJ1-2): SQTIHQWPATLVQPVGSPLSLECTVEGTSNPNLYWYRQAAGRGLQLLFYSVGIGQISSEVPQNLSASRPQDRQFILSSKKLLLSDSGFYLCAWAPENYGYTFGSGTRLTVV.

The gene calls are TRBV5-6 and TRBJ2-7; maybe TRBD2 (5 bases). The CDR3 sequence is 13 residues long. V lost 2 bases to trimming and J lost 4 bases, with 10 bases between them. Germline CDR1 SGHDT, CDR2 YYEEEE. The CDR3 here is CASSLGRRYEQYF. CDR3 coding DNA: TGTGCCAGCAGCTTAGGGAGAAGATACGAGCAGTACTTC.

V usage is TRBV7-8 and J usage is TRBJ2-7; D unclear. Germline V gene data show CDR1 as SGHVS and CDR2 as FQNEAQ. The CDR3 covers 14 residues. Between the trimmed V and J ends, which lost 5 bases and 1 base, there was a span of 12 bases. The CDR3 region is CASSGHYASYEQYF. The DNA of the CDR3 is TGTGCCAGCAGCGGCCACTATGCTTCCTACGAGCAGTACTTC.

V is TRBV11-3 and J is TRBJ2-7; D may be TRBD1 (6 bases). Germline lookup yields CDR1 SGHNT and CDR2 YENEEA. The CDR3 sequence is 15 residues long. Between the trimmed V and J ends, which lost 1 base and 4 bases, there was a span of 14 bases. The CDR3 coding sequence is TGTGCCAGCAGCTTAGCCGCCGGGACACAATACGAGCAGTACTTC. Translating it yields CASSLAAGTQYEQYF.

This clone has a handful of counts. The chain combines TRBV18 with TRBJ2-3; TRBD2 matches 9 bases. CDR3 size: 17 residues. J gave up 0 bases and V 1 base, and 5 bases lay outside the gene matches. Looked up from germline, CDR1 is KGHSH and CDR2 is LQKENI. The CDR3 here is CASSPLAGAVSTDTQYF. CDR3 sequence (DNA): TGTGCCAGCTCACCACTAGCGGGAGCGGTGAGCACAGATACGCAGTATTTT.

The genes are TRBV6-5 and TRBJ1-5, with D possibly being TRBD1 (6 bases). V gave up 8 bases and J gave up 6 bases, with 17 bases separating them. The CDR3 contains 14 residues. Germline-derived CDR1 and CDR2 are MNHEY and SVGAGI. CDR3 sequence (DNA): TGTGCCAGCGCGACTGGGGGCGCGGGTCAGCCCCAGCATTTT. Its protein is CASATGGAGQPQHF.

This clone occurred once. The V gene is TRBV5-1, the J gene TRBJ2-1; no clear D. V lost 0 bases, J lost 0 bases, and 7 bases lay in between. This CDR3 is built from 15 residues. Germline values: CDR1 SGHRS, CDR2 YFSETQ. CDR3 sequence (DNA): TGCGCCAGCAGCTTGGTACAAAGCTCCTACAATGAGCAGTTCTTC. This encodes CASSLVQSSYNEQFF.

V is TRBV4-1 and J is TRBJ2-7, with D possibly being TRBD2 (5 bases). Looked up from germline, CDR1 is MGHRA and CDR2 is YSYEKL. This CDR3 has 15 residues. Trimming removed 2 bases at V and 6 bases at J, with 17 bases between. The CDR3: CASSQSTSSGFEQYF. The CDR3 nucleotides are TGCGCCAGCAGCCAATCTACCTCCAGCGGCTTCGAGCAGTACTTC.

This chain connects TRBV23-1 to TRBJ2-3; D perhaps matches TRBD1 (6 bases). TRBV23-1 is given ORF status, its function remaining uncertain. The CDR3 is made up of 16 amino acids. Trimming removed 7 bases at V and 2 bases at J, with 19 bases between. Here the CDR3 DNA reads TGCGCCAGCACCCTGATATGGGGGCAGGACACAGATACGCAGTATTTT. Its translation: CASTLIWGQDTDTQYF.

V gene TRBV5-1 combines with J gene TRBJ2-3; D call uncertain. In germline, CDR1 is SGHRS, CDR2 YFSETQ. There are 14 residues in the CDR3. The V end lost 5 bases, the J end lost 2 bases, and 12 bases lay between the germline ends. The CDR3 DNA reads as TGCGCCAGCAGTGATTCTCAACACACAGATACGCAGTATTTT. It yields the protein CASSDSQHTDTQYF.

This clone was detected only a few times. Other DNA sequences from this sample encode an identical CDR3 as well. The chain carries TRBV6-6 and TRBJ2-7; the match to TRBD2 covers 7 bases. With 8 bases clipped from V and 1 base from J, the junction kept 8 bases outside the gene matches. The CDR3 is 14 amino acids. From germline, CDR1 is MNHNY and CDR2 SVGAGI (reference sequence). CDR3 residues: CASLMGGRSYEQYF. The CDR3 DNA reads TGTGCCAGCCTTATGGGCGGGAGATCCTACGAGCAGTACTTC.

The V call is TRBV19, the J call TRBJ2-5; 7 nucleotides agree with TRBD2. The junction had 12 bases not matched to a gene; V was cut back by 7 bases and J by 1 base. The CDR3 is 16 residues long. CDR1 is LNHDA, CDR2 SQIVND, per germline (reference sequence). For the CDR3, the DNA is TGTGCCAGTAACAAGGGGAGCGGGATTTCCCAAGAGACCCAGTACTTC. Protein product: CASNKGSGISQETQYF. Drawing the rest from reference TRBV19 and TRBJ2-5, the complete variable domain is DGGITQSPKYLFRKEGQNVTLSCEQNLNHDAMYWYRQDPGQGLRLIYYSQIVNDFQKGDIAEGYSVSREKKESFPLTVTSAQKNPTAFYLCASNKGSGISQETQYFGPGTRLLVL.

The chain employs TRBV5-1 and TRBJ2-7; TRBD2 is a possible D gene (5 bases). CDR3 length: 13 residues. Trimming took off 5 bases at V and 1 base at J, with 10 bases between the two ends. Germline lookup yields CDR1 SGHRS and CDR2 YFSETQ. CDR3 loop: CASSLGESYEQYF. The CDR3 DNA follows: TGCGCCAGCAGTCTCGGGGAATCCTACGAGCAGTACTTC.

This chain joins TRBV18 and TRBJ2-7; 10 bases agree with TRBD2. The trim removed 0 bases at V and 6 bases at J, leaving 5 bases unmatched. The CDR3 sequence is 15 residues long. CDR1 and CDR2 from the germline V gene are KGHSH and LQKENI. Written as DNA, the CDR3 is TGTGCCAGCTCACCACCTGAGCTAGCGGGAGTCGAGCAGTACTTC. Its translation: CASSPPELAGVEQYF.

J is TRBJ1-5 and V is TRBV4-1, with a tentative D call TRBD1 (5 bases). This CDR3 is built from 16 residues. In germline, CDR1 is MGHRA, CDR2 YSYEKL. The ends were cut back, 3 bases at V and 0 bases at J, with 12 bases in the middle. Here the CDR3 reads CASSHPGGDSNQPQHF. Written as DNA, the CDR3 is TGCGCCAGCAGCCACCCTGGGGGGGATAGCAATCAGCCCCAGCATTTT.

The chain recombines TRBV7-9 with TRBJ2-1; 8 bases align to TRBD2. CDR1 SEHNR and CDR2 FQNEAQ come from the germline V gene (reference sequence). The CDR3 has 17 amino acids. J was trimmed by 5 bases and V by 0 bases; bases with no gene match: 9. The CDR3 nucleotides are TGTGCCAGCAGCTTAGCGGGGAGCGGGAGAGTGCACAATGAGCAGTTCTTC. This gives the protein CASSLAGSGRVHNEQFF. Looking up the rest from reference TRBV7-9 and TRBJ2-1 gives the full variable domain: DTGVSQNPRHKITKRGQNVTFRCDPISEHNRLYWYRQTLGQGPEFLTYFQNEAQLEKSRLLSDRFSAERPKGSFSTLEIQRTEQGDSAMYLCASSLAGSGRVHNEQFFGPGTRLTVL.